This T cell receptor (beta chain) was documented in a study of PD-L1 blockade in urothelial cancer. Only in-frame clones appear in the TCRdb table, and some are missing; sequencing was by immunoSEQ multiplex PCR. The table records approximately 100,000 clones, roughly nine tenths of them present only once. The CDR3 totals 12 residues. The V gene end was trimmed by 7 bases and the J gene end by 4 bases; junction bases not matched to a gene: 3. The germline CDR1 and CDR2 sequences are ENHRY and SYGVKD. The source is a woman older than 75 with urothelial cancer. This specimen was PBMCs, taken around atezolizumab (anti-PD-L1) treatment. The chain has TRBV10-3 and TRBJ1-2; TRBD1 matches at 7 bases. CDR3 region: CAINDRAYGYTF. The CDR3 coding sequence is TGTGCCATCAACGACAGGGCCTATGGCTACACCTTC.